This TCR beta chain is from a study of cytomegalovirus exposure and HLA in healthy donors. Study information: One earlier analysis, a look at roughly 170 million T cells, found some 120 million unique TCR beta sequences.

Findings and limits, study-wide: The study listed approximately 170 cytomegalovirus-associated TCR beta chains.

The study ran its PCR with 60 Vbeta and 13 Jbeta primers. Profiling relied on immunoSEQ multiplex PCR, and the TCRdb table lists in-frame clones only, not all of them. The sample carries more than 95,000 clones, approximately 77% recorded once. Deletions cut 8 bases from V and 4 bases from J, with 14 bases between. This CDR3 comprises 13 residues. Germline CDR1 and CDR2: MNHEY and SMNVEV (reference sequence). This clone was seen more than once but under ten times. Its antigen is not known. This sequence originates from a man between 50 and 59 years old in good health and CMV-seropositive. The sample consisted of PBMCs. The V call is TRBV27, the J call TRBJ1-2; D is possibly TRBD1 (6 bases). CDR3 in DNA: TGTGCCAGCTTTAGGGCAGGGGTCTATGGCTACACCTTC. It codes for CASFRAGVYGYTF.